The 24 T cell receptor beta chains in this list originate from one sample, sequenced in a study of blood T cell repertoires in COVID-19. TCRdb's copy holds only in-frame clones and misses some; the assay was immunoSEQ multiplex PCR. Of 65,000 to 95,000 clones in the sample, around four fifths were seen once. Sequences were obtained from peripheral blood. The receptors stem from an elderly man with active or convalescent COVID-19.

This chain uses TRBV9 with TRBJ2-5; D may be TRBD2 (6 bases). This CDR3 spans 14 amino acids. V was pared by 0 bases and J by 4 bases, with 10 bases between. The germline CDR1 and CDR2 sequences are SGDLS and YYNGEE. CDR3 DNA sequence: TGTGCCAGCAGCGTAGGGCCAGCGGGAGAGACCCAGTACTTC. Protein: CASSVGPAGETQYF.

The chain uses TRBV7-8 and TRBJ2-1, with 9 bases that match TRBD1. Germline CDR1 is SGHVS and CDR2 is FQNEAQ. This CDR3 region has 15 residues. V lost 5 bases, J lost 5 bases, and 7 bases stayed unmatched. This CDR3 is CASSPRRDRDNEQFF. The CDR3 coding sequence is TGTGCCAGCAGCCCTAGGAGGGACAGGGACAATGAGCAGTTCTTC.

This chain links TRBV20-1 with TRBJ2-1, with D possibly TRBD2 on 5 matching bases. This CDR3 spans 11 amino acids. Germline CDR1 and CDR2: DFQATT and SNEGSKA (reference sequence). V lost 6 bases to trimming and J lost 6 bases, with 9 bases between them. CDR3 region: CSAELGNEQFF. CDR3 sequence (DNA): TGCAGTGCCGAACTAGGCAATGAGCAGTTCTTC.

The rearrangement joins TRBV18 to TRBJ1-6; a weak D match, TRBD1 (5 bases). CDR3 length: 14 residues. CDR1 and CDR2 from the germline V gene are KGHSH and LQKENI. Trimming pared 6 bases from V and 7 bases from J, leaving 13 bases between. The CDR3: CASSPETANSPLHF. CDR3 nucleotides: TGTGCCAGCTCCCCCGAGACAGCCAATTCACCCCTCCACTTT.

The chain is built from TRBV5-6 and TRBJ1-3, with TRBD1 as a possible D gene (5 bases). The CDR3 contains 13 residues. The ends were cut back, 1 base at V and 5 bases at J, with 7 bases in the middle. The germline V gene encodes CDR1 SGHDT and CDR2 YYEEEE. The CDR3 coding sequence is TGTGCCAGCAGCTTGCAGGGCAGAAACACCATATATTTT. Translating it yields CASSLQGRNTIYF.

V is TRBV5-3 and J is TRBJ2-7; D might be TRBD1 (6 bases). TRBV5-3 is identified as an open reading frame with a role that is uncertain. The CDR3 consists of 14 residues. The V end was cut by 0 bases, the J end by 3 bases, with 10 bases between. CDR3 loop: CARSLAGTSYEQYV. The CDR3 DNA follows: TGTGCCAGAAGCTTGGCCGGGACAAGCTACGAGCAGTACGTC.

This chain uses TRBV7-3 with TRBJ2-5, with TRBD2 identical over 9 bases. The CDR3 is 16 residues long. Germline V gene sequence: CDR1 SGHTA, CDR2 FQGTGA. Germline trimming cut 5 bases from V and 3 bases from J; bases unmatched to any gene: 10. CDR3 DNA sequence: TGTGCCAGCAGCCTGACAGCGGGAGGAGGGGAAGAGACCCAGTACTTC. Protein product: CASSLTAGGGEETQYF. The whole variable domain, remainder taken from reference TRBV7-3 and TRBJ2-5, is GAGVSQTPSNKVTEKGKYVELRCDPISGHTALYWYRQSLGQGPEFLIYFQGTGAADDSGLPNDRFFAVRPEGSVSTLKIQRTERGDSAVYLCASSLTAGGGEETQYFGPGTRLLVL.

V is TRBV6-5 and J is TRBJ2-3; possibly TRBD2 for D (6 bases). Germline assignment: CDR1 MNHEY and CDR2 SVGAGI. The CDR3 is made up of 15 amino acids. V lost 5 bases to trimming and J lost 0 bases, with 12 bases between them. The CDR3 reads CASSKLAPSTDTQYF. CDR3 nucleotides: TGTGCCAGCAGTAAGCTAGCGCCAAGCACAGATACGCAGTATTTT.

The chain carries TRBV5-6 and TRBJ2-2, with 7 nucleotides matching TRBD1. J lost 3 bases, V lost 3 bases, and 8 bases had no gene match. The germline gives CDR1 SGHDT, CDR2 YYEEEE. The length of the CDR3 is 16 residues. The CDR3 DNA follows: TGTGCCAGCAGCTCGACCGACAGGGCCGACACCGGGGAGCTGTTTTTT. It specifies CASSSTDRADTGELFF. The full variable domain, completed using reference TRBV5-6 and TRBJ2-2, is DAGVTQSPTHLIKTRGQQVTLRCSPKSGHDTVSWYQQALGQGPQFIFQYYEEEERQRGNFPDRFSGHQFPNYSSELNVNALLLGDSALYLCASSSTDRADTGELFFGEGSRLTVL.

The CDR3 DNA reads as TGTGCCAGCAGTCCTAGCGGGAGAGGGACAGATACGCAGTATTTT. This gives the protein CASSPSGRGTDTQYF. The genes are TRBV11-3 and TRBJ2-3, with 10 bases aligning to TRBD2. The CDR3 is 15 amino acids. The V and J ends lost 6 bases and 3 bases, in that order; junction bases with no gene match: 6. In germline, CDR1 is SGHNT, CDR2 YENEEA.

The CDR3 region is CASSLDRDFGYTF. The CDR3 region has the DNA TGTGCCAGCAGTTTAGACAGGGATTTCGGCTACACCTTC. The chain joins TRBV28 to TRBJ1-2, with TRBD1 matching 7 bases. The germline V gene encodes CDR1 MDHEN and CDR2 SYDVKM. The CDR3 extends over 13 amino acids. V lost 2 bases to trimming and J lost 8 bases; unmatched junction nucleotides: 5.

The chain employs TRBV5-8 and TRBJ1-1; possibly TRBD1 for D (5 bases). Trimming left V 4 bases short and J 3 bases short, with 16 bases between. The CDR3 has 15 residues. Germline V gene data show CDR1 as SGHTS and CDR2 as YDEGEE. The CDR3 DNA sequence: TGTGCCAGCAGCCTGGGGGATAGGGGTTACACTGAAGCTTTCTTT. Protein sequence: CASSLGDRGYTEAFF. Supplemented by reference TRBV5-8 and TRBJ1-1, the full variable domain reads EAGVTQSPTHLIKTRGQQATLRCSPISGHTSVYWYQQALGLGLQFLLWYDEGEERNRGNFPPRFSGRQFPNYSSELNVNALELEDSALYLCASSLGDRGYTEAFFGQGTRLTVV.

The V and J genes are TRBV18 and TRBJ2-7, with D perhaps matching TRBD1 (5 bases). The CDR3 extends over 16 amino acids. Germline assignment: CDR1 KGHSH and CDR2 LQKENI. V was trimmed by 3 bases and J by 0 bases, leaving 15 bases between them. This CDR3 is CASSPTTVRSSYEQYV. The CDR3 bases are TGTGCCAGCTCACCTACGACAGTTCGAAGCTCCTACGAGCAGTACGTC.

As to this clone: Within the sample, other DNA sequences also encode this same CDR3. The chain carries TRBV6-1 and TRBJ2-5, with a weak D call TRBD1 (5 bases). The CDR3 is made up of 14 amino acids. Germline assignment: CDR1 MNHNS and CDR2 SASEGT. V lost 3 bases, J lost 2 bases, and 10 bases lay in between. CDR3 loop: CASSDPDRQETQYF. The CDR3 DNA follows: TGTGCCAGCAGTGATCCTGACAGACAAGAGACCCAGTACTTC.

The chain links TRBV19 to TRBJ1-4; D is perhaps TRBD1 (6 bases). The CDR3 length is 16 residues. Germline CDR1 and CDR2: LNHDA and SQIVND (reference sequence). V lost 3 bases and J 7 bases, leaving 18 bases between the germline ends. The CDR3 DNA sequence: TGTGCCAGTAGTATCCGGAACAGGGTCGCGGGTGAAAAACTGTTTTTT. Translation: CASSIRNRVAGEKLFF.

The gene calls are TRBV9 and TRBJ2-1, with 15 bases aligning to TRBD2. The V segment lost 8 bases and the J segment 8 bases; nucleotides outside the gene matches: 5. Germline V gene sequence: CDR1 SGDLS, CDR2 YYNGEE. The CDR3 loop spans 14 amino acids. The DNA of the CDR3 is TGTGCCAGTAGGACTAGCGGGGGGGCGGATGAGCAGTTCTTC. Amino acid sequence: CASRTSGGADEQFF.

V is TRBV7-8 and J is TRBJ2-7; D is possibly TRBD2 (6 bases). This CDR3 comprises 14 residues. V lost 2 bases, J lost 5 bases, and 13 bases lay in between. CDR1 and CDR2 (germline): SGHVS, FQNEAQ. The CDR3: CASSLPTRLDEQYV. The CDR3 DNA follows: TGTGCCAGCAGCTTACCGACTAGACTAGACGAGCAGTACGTC.

This sequence joins TRBV2 and TRBJ1-2, with a weak D call TRBD1 (6 bases). This CDR3 region has 15 residues. CDR1 and CDR2 from the germline V gene are SNHLY and FYNNEI. The V end lost 6 bases, the J end lost 4 bases, and 18 bases lay between the germline ends. In DNA, the CDR3 is TGTGCCAGCAGCGACCTGGACAGCCGATCCTATGGCTACACCTTC. Protein sequence: CASSDLDSRSYGYTF.

This rearrangement joins TRBV30 to TRBJ1-4; a possible D gene is TRBD1 (5 bases). The V end was cut by 5 bases, the J end by 7 bases, with 11 bases between. This CDR3 contains 12 residues. The germline CDR1 and CDR2 sequences are GTSNPN and SVGIG (reference sequence). The CDR3 DNA sequence: TGTGCCTGGGATACAGGCGTTGAAAAACTGTTTTTT. Translating gives CAWDTGVEKLFF.

The CDR3 here is CASSSLNRDIGMYGYTF. The CDR3 DNA follows: TGTGCCAGCAGCTCGTTGAACCGGGACATCGGAATGTATGGCTACACCTTC. The chain carries TRBV5-6 and TRBJ1-2; D possibly corresponds to TRBD1 (6 bases). CDR3 size: 17 residues. Germline V gene lookup returns CDR1 SGHDT and CDR2 YYEEEE. V lost 3 bases and J 5 bases, leaving 23 bases between the germline ends.

J is TRBJ1-3 and V is TRBV5-1; no reliable D call. The germline gives CDR1 SGHRS, CDR2 YFSETQ. The CDR3 has 16 residues. V lost 0 bases, J lost 0 bases, and 10 bases lay in between. CDR3 region: CASSLGRGSSGNTIYF. In nucleotides, the CDR3 is TGCGCCAGCAGCTTGGGGCGCGGCAGCTCTGGAAACACCATATATTTT.

The V call is TRBV10-2, the J call TRBJ1-2, with 12 positions matching TRBD1. In germline, CDR1 is WSHSY, CDR2 SAAADI. V was pared by 6 bases and J by 8 bases, with 7 bases of the junction left unmatched. This CDR3 has 14 amino acids. CDR3 nucleotides: TGCGCCAGCAGACCGGGACAGGGGGCAAAGGGCTACACCTTC. Translating it yields CASRPGQGAKGYTF.

V gene TRBV18 combines with J gene TRBJ2-1, with 11 positions matching TRBD2. The germline CDR1 and CDR2 sequences are KGHSH and LQKENI. This CDR3 has 14 amino acids. The V segment lost 4 bases and the J segment 6 bases; nucleotides outside the gene matches: 2. The CDR3 loop is CASSLAGGTNEQFF. The CDR3 DNA reads TGTGCCAGCTCACTAGCGGGAGGGACCAATGAGCAGTTCTTC. The full variable domain, rest sourced from reference TRBV18 and TRBJ2-1, is NAGVMQNPRHLVRRRGQEARLRCSPMKGHSHVYWYRQLPEEGLKFMVYLQKENIIDESGMPKERFSAEFPKEGPSILRIQQVVRGDSAAYFCASSLAGGTNEQFFGPGTRLTVL.

The chain uses TRBV9 and TRBJ2-2; 12 bases match TRBD1. In germline, CDR1 is SGDLS, CDR2 YYNGEE. The CDR3 has 17 amino acids. Unmatched junction bases numbered 9, after V lost 4 bases and J lost 5 bases. CDR3 sequence reads: CASSPLGDRGLTGELFF. CDR3 DNA: TGTGCCAGCAGCCCCCTGGGGGACAGGGGGCTTACCGGGGAGCTGTTTTTT.